What follows describes a single TCR beta chain. The data were obtained in a study of OX40 agonist ivuxolimab in advanced cancers. Germline V CDR1 and CDR2: KGHSH, LQKENI. V was trimmed by 6 bases and J by 3 bases, leaving 15 bases between them. The CDR3 sequence is 15 residues long. TCRdb's copy holds only in-frame clones and misses some; the assay was immunoSEQ multiplex PCR. Among about 100,000 clones listed, about 88% were seen once. The specimen comprised CD4+ or CD8+ T cells sorted from blood, sampled in a trial of the OX40 agonist ivuxolimab. This TCR came from an adult with an advanced solid tumor such as melanoma, head and neck, liver or kidney cancer. The chain uses TRBV18 and TRBJ1-5; D is unclear. The CDR3 reads CASSTRGQDNQPQHF. CDR3 DNA: TGTGCCAGCTCTACCCGCGGGCAGGACAATCAGCCCCAGCATTTT.